These 27 T cell receptor beta chains were all obtained from the same sample, sequenced in a study of blood T cell repertoires in COVID-19. TCRdb keeps only in-frame clones here, not all; method: immunoSEQ multiplex PCR. The sample contains under 200,000 clones, more than 70% of which appear only once. What was sequenced was PBMCs or T cells enriched from blood (not recorded which). Source of these receptors: a man in his sixties who had recovered from COVID-19.

This chain links TRBV15 with TRBJ2-7; 12 nucleotides agree with TRBD2. The CDR3 loop spans 16 amino acids. The junction had 5 bases not matched to a gene; V was cut back by 1 base and J by 4 bases. The germline V gene encodes CDR1 LNHNV and CDR2 YYDKDF (reference sequence). The CDR3 loop is CATSRVRLAGAYEQYF. DNA of the CDR3: TGTGCCACCAGCAGAGTAAGACTAGCGGGGGCGTACGAGCAGTACTTC.

The V call is TRBV19, the J call TRBJ2-1; D remains unclear. Between the trimmed V and J ends, which lost 3 bases and 0 bases, there was a span of 9 bases. The CDR3 sequence is 15 residues long. Germline CDR1 and CDR2: LNHDA and SQIVND (reference sequence). In nucleotides, the CDR3 is TGTGCCAGTAGTATGGTTCGGAGCTCCTACAATGAGCAGTTCTTC. This codes for CASSMVRSSYNEQFF.

J is TRBJ2-6 and V is TRBV6-4, with a possible D match to TRBD1 (6 bases). Germline CDR1 reads MRHNA; CDR2 reads SNTAGT. The CDR3 loop spans 17 amino acids. Trimming removed 5 bases at V and 2 bases at J, with 16 bases between. CDR3 residues: CASSPRPSGAGANVLTF. The CDR3 region has the DNA TGTGCCAGCAGTCCCCGCCCCTCAGGGGCTGGGGCCAACGTCCTGACTTTC.

J is TRBJ2-7 and V is TRBV30; 9 bases agree with TRBD1. CDR3 length: 12 residues. Trimming cost V 7 bases and J 4 bases; bases outside gene matches: 5. Germline V lookup: CDR1 GTSNPN, CDR2 SVGIG (reference sequence). The CDR3 DNA is TGTGCCTCCGGGACAGGGCAATACGAGCAGTACTTC. Translation: CASGTGQYEQYF.

This chain links TRBV19 with TRBJ1-3; D is unresolved. The germline gives CDR1 LNHDA, CDR2 SQIVND (reference sequence). The CDR3 runs 14 residues. V was shortened by 8 bases and J by 2 bases, with 13 bases between the two germline ends. CDR3 region: CASAGFLAGNTIYF. The CDR3 DNA reads as TGTGCCAGTGCAGGATTTTTGGCTGGAAACACCATATATTTT.

The chain is built from TRBV28 and TRBJ1-3, with a weak D call TRBD1 (6 bases). The CDR3 consists of 17 residues. In germline, CDR1 is MDHEN, CDR2 SYDVKM. Trimming removed 4 bases at V and 4 bases at J, with 20 bases between. CDR3 coding DNA: TGTGCCAGCAGTTCACCGGCGGCGGGGGCCAAGGGAAACACCATATATTTT. Its protein product is CASSSPAAGAKGNTIYF.

A single count supports this clone. The chain has TRBV4-2 and TRBJ2-7; 8 bases are a match to TRBD2. Trimming cost V 3 bases and J 6 bases; bases outside gene matches: 13. From germline, CDR1 is LGHNA and CDR2 YNFKEQ. The CDR3 contains 16 residues. The CDR3 region has the DNA TGTGCCAGCAGCCAGAGGAGCCGGGAGGGCCTTCTCGAGCAGTACTTC. It specifies CASSQRSREGLLEQYF.

The chain is built from TRBV7-8 and TRBJ2-1; 15 bases line up with TRBD2. CDR1 SGHVS and CDR2 FQNEAQ come from the germline V gene. This CDR3 has 16 amino acids. The V gene end was trimmed by 6 bases and the J gene end by 7 bases; junction bases not matched to a gene: 7. CDR3 in DNA: TGTGCCAGCAGTTGGACTAGCGGGAGGGCCGCGAATGAGCAGTTCTTC. Protein product: CASSWTSGRAANEQFF.

CDR3 amino acids: CAISTGTGIYGYTF. The CDR3 nucleotides are TGTGCCATCAGTACCGGGACAGGGATCTATGGCTACACCTTC. The rearrangement links TRBV10-3 to TRBJ1-2, with 9 bases fitting TRBD1. Looked up from germline, CDR1 is ENHRY and CDR2 is SYGVKD. Germline trimming cut 5 bases from V and 4 bases from J; bases unmatched to any gene: 5. The CDR3 is 14 residues long.

The chain joins TRBV28 to TRBJ1-2; 8 positions agree with TRBD1. The V segment lost 4 bases and the J segment 6 bases; nucleotides outside the gene matches: 1. Germline loops: CDR1 MDHEN, CDR2 SYDVKM. The CDR3 contains 12 residues. The CDR3 nucleotides are TGTGCCAGCAGTTGGACAGGGAATGGCTACACCTTC. This translates into CASSWTGNGYTF.

V and J are TRBV27 and TRBJ2-7; D not resolved. The V and J ends lost 2 bases and 3 bases respectively, with 17 bases between them. Per the germline V gene, CDR1 is MNHEY and CDR2 is SMNVEV (reference sequence). This CDR3 is built from 16 residues. This CDR3 is CASSLNFGFGRYEQYF. CDR3 nucleotides: TGTGCCAGCAGTTTAAATTTTGGGTTTGGGCGCTACGAGCAGTACTTC.

The V gene is TRBV19, the J gene TRBJ2-7, with 8 bases fitting TRBD2. The ends lost 9 bases at V and 4 bases at J; junction bases unmatched: 11. The CDR3 extends over 14 amino acids. The germline V gene has CDR1 LNHDA and CDR2 SQIVND (reference sequence). DNA of the CDR3: TGTGCCAGCTCCTTAGCGGGGCCCTCGTACGAGCAGTACTTC. It yields the protein CASSLAGPSYEQYF.

The count of this clone is one. This chain links TRBV27 with TRBJ1-4; unclear D gene. Trimming cost V 0 bases and J 5 bases, with 10 bases left between them. Germline loops: CDR1 MNHEY, CDR2 SMNVEV (reference sequence). This CDR3 region has 15 residues. Here the CDR3 DNA reads TGTGCCAGCAGTTTATCCCACACCCGAAATGAAAAACTGTTTTTT. Translation: CASSLSHTRNEKLFF.

This chain joins TRBV28 and TRBJ2-7; 10 positions agree with TRBD1. The CDR3 extends over 14 amino acids. Unmatched junction bases numbered 3, after V lost 4 bases and J lost 3 bases. Looked up from germline, CDR1 is MDHEN and CDR2 is SYDVKM. Here the CDR3 reads CASSSGTGVYEQYF. CDR3 sequence (DNA): TGTGCCAGCAGTTCCGGGACAGGGGTCTACGAGCAGTACTTC.

V is TRBV25-1 and J is TRBJ2-5; no clear D. The CDR3 is made up of 13 amino acids. Trimming stripped 3 bases from V and 3 bases from J, with 8 bases between. CDR1 is MGHDK and CDR2 is SYGVNS in the germline V gene. The CDR3, as DNA: TGTGCCAGCAGTGATCGGTCCAAAGAGACCCAGTACTTC. Translation: CASSDRSKETQYF.

This clone was observed a few times. This chain joins TRBV10-3 and TRBJ2-5; 8 bases are shared with TRBD2. The CDR3 loop spans 13 amino acids. Unmatched junction bases numbered 3, after V lost 6 bases and J lost 3 bases. The germline V gene encodes CDR1 ENHRY and CDR2 SYGVKD. This CDR3 reads CAIRSRGEETQYF. CDR3 bases: TGTGCCATCAGGTCGCGGGGGGAAGAGACCCAGTACTTC.

Turning to this clone: Other DNA sequences from this sample encode an identical CDR3 as well. The chain carries TRBV9 and TRBJ1-5, with D unresolved. Germline assignment: CDR1 SGDLS and CDR2 YYNGEE. V gave up 0 bases and J gave up 1 base, with 8 bases separating them. The CDR3 sequence is 15 residues long. The CDR3 DNA is TGTGCCAGCAGCGTAGCCGGAGGGAGCAATCAGCCCCAGCATTTT. Translation gives CASSVAGGSNQPQHF.

CDR3 nucleotides: TGTGCCAGCAGTGGGACTAGCGGGAGAACGCCCCAGCAGTACTTC. Its protein product is CASSGTSGRTPQQYF. The chain uses TRBV9 and TRBJ2-7; 14 bases are shared with TRBD2. The germline V gene encodes CDR1 SGDLS and CDR2 YYNGEE. The ends lost 5 bases at V and 8 bases at J; junction bases unmatched: 9. This CDR3 has 15 amino acids. The entire variable domain, with the rest obtained from reference TRBV9 and TRBJ2-7, is as follows: DSGVTQTPKHLITATGQRVTLRCSPRSGDLSVYWYQQSLDQGLQFLIQYYNGEERAKGNILERFSAQQFPDLHSELNLSSLELGDSALYFCASSGTSGRTPQQYFGPGTRLTVT.

The CDR3 loop is CASSLGVYSPLHF. Written as DNA, the CDR3 is TGTGCCAGCAGCTTAGGGGTGTATTCACCCCTCCACTTT. The J gene is TRBJ1-6, the V gene TRBV5-8, with D tentatively TRBD1 (5 bases). CDR3 length: 13 amino acids. The germline CDR1 and CDR2 sequences are SGHTS and YDEGEE. Trimming left V 2 bases short and J 8 bases short, with 8 bases between.

The rearrangement joins TRBV7-9 to TRBJ1-6; a weak D match, TRBD1 (5 bases). CDR1 is SEHNR, CDR2 FQNEAQ, per germline (reference sequence). Trimming took 3 bases from V and 10 from J, leaving 13 bases between them. There are 14 residues in the CDR3. The CDR3 DNA sequence: TGTGCCAGCAGCTTTTCGGGACTCCGCTCACCCCTCCACTTT. Its protein product is CASSFSGLRSPLHF.

This clone has just one count. The chain combines TRBV19 with TRBJ1-1, with a possible D match to TRBD1 (6 bases). Per germline, CDR1 LNHDA and CDR2 SQIVND (reference sequence). The CDR3 totals 13 residues. The V end lost 11 bases, the J end lost 3 bases, and 16 bases lay between the germline ends. The CDR3 region is CAGSQGRDTEAFF. The CDR3 bases are TGTGCCGGATCCCAGGGGCGGGACACTGAAGCTTTCTTT.

The chain couples TRBV3-1 (or the pseudogene TRBV3-2) to TRBJ2-2; a possible D gene is TRBD2 (6 bases). The V gene lost 3 bases and the J gene lost 2 bases, with 16 bases spanning the gap. This CDR3 region has 17 residues. From germline, CDR1 is LGHDT and CDR2 YNNKEL (reference sequence). CDR3 protein: CASSHSSNSGNTGELFF. Here the CDR3 DNA reads TGTGCCAGCAGCCACTCCTCGAATAGCGGAAACACCGGGGAGCTGTTTTTT.

The gene calls are TRBV3-1 (or the pseudogene TRBV3-2) and TRBJ2-3, with 11 bases that match TRBD2. This CDR3 comprises 17 residues. J lost 2 bases, V lost 0 bases, and 4 bases had no gene match. In germline, CDR1 is LGHDT, CDR2 YNNKEL (reference sequence). The CDR3 here is CASSQDSSGGYTDTQYF. CDR3 coding DNA: TGTGCCAGCAGCCAAGATTCTAGCGGGGGGTACACAGATACGCAGTATTTT.

The chain has TRBV7-9 and TRBJ2-3; maybe TRBD2 (7 bases). The CDR3 covers 15 residues. Germline assignment: CDR1 SEHNR and CDR2 FQNEAQ (reference sequence). Trimming took 5 bases from V and 4 from J, leaving 16 bases between them. The CDR3 is CASSPVGGGSDTQYF. CDR3 sequence (DNA): TGTGCCAGCAGCCCCGTAGGGGGAGGGTCAGATACGCAGTATTTT.

The rearrangement joins TRBV19 to TRBJ2-1; 9 bases line up with TRBD2. J was trimmed by 6 bases and V by 5 bases; bases with no gene match: 8. Germline CDR1 and CDR2: LNHDA and SQIVND (reference sequence). The length of the CDR3 is 15 residues. The CDR3 coding sequence is TGTGCCAGTAGTTTCCCGGGACTAGCCTCCAATGAGCAGTTCTTC. This encodes CASSFPGLASNEQFF.

V and J are TRBV3-1 (or the pseudogene TRBV3-2) and TRBJ1-1; 12 bases map to TRBD1. Trimming took 0 bases from V and 13 from J; bases not matched to a gene: 18. In germline, CDR1 is LGHDT, CDR2 YNNKEL (reference sequence). The CDR3 runs to 18 residues. CDR3 DNA sequence: TGTGCCAGCAGCCAAGATGTTCCACTTGGGGGACAGGGGGCGAGGTATTTCTTT. This sequence encodes CASSQDVPLGGQGARYFF.

The chain carries TRBV19 and TRBJ1-5; no clear D. The CDR3 totals 13 residues. V gave up 1 base and J gave up 6 bases, with 7 bases separating them. Per the germline V gene, CDR1 is LNHDA and CDR2 is SQIVND (reference sequence). CDR3 region: CASSIGAVQPQHF. In DNA form, the CDR3 reads TGTGCCAGTAGTATAGGGGCCGTTCAGCCCCAGCATTTT.